Listed below are T cell receptor beta chains from one sample, sequenced in a study of identical twins. TCRdb re-derived calls from the 5' RACE reads in MiXCR, one entry per CDR3 protein. The sample holds roughly 250,000 distinct CDR3 sequences; 11% to 15% are singletons and the top ten take approximately 10%. Sample: memory (CD45RO+) T cells sorted from blood. These receptors were obtained from a woman aged 18-29 years in good health. Both conserved end residues are part of each CDR3. Fields, in order: CDR3 length, D gene, clone size, J gene, V gene, CDR3 DNA, CDR3 protein. A D gene is named only where the DNA matches it firmly. Some rows mark clone size as missing; the rest say once, few, many or name a class of expanded clone.

>15|-|many|TRBJ2-1|TRBV7-9
TGTGCCAGCAGCCCTCGGACTTTTTCCTACAATGAGCAGTTCTTC
CASSPRTFSYNEQFF
>11|-|few|TRBJ1-2|TRBV29-1
TGCAGCGTTTGGGAAAACTATGGCTACACCTTC
CSVWENYGYTF
>16|TRBD1|-|TRBJ2-2|TRBV18
TGTGCCAGCTCATCAAACAGGGACAGCGTCGCCGGGGAGCTGTTTTTT
CASSSNRDSVAGELFF
>15|-|-|TRBJ2-7|TRBV4-3
TGCGCCAGCAGCCAAGTAAACCGGGAGTACTACGAGCAGTACTTC
CASSQVNREYYEQYF
>14|-|few|TRBJ2-7|TRBV9
TGTGCCAGCAGCGTAGGTGGTAGTAGGGACGAGCAGTACTTC
CASSVGGSRDEQYF
>16|-|few|TRBJ2-3|TRBV5-1
TGCGCCAGCAGCCCGGGACTTACCGTGGGCACAGATACGCAGTATTTT
CASSPGLTVGTDTQYF
>12|-|-|TRBJ1-2|TRBV5-1
TGCGCCAGCAGCGATACAGTGGCGGGCTACACCTTC
CASSDTVAGYTF
>15|TRBD1|few|TRBJ1-4|TRBV7-9
TGTGCCAGCAGCTTGACAGGGGTAGCGAATGAAAAACTGTTTTTT
CASSLTGVANEKLFF
>13|-|few|TRBJ1-2|TRBV5-6
TGTGCCAGCAGGGTTGGACAGACACATGGCTACACCTTC
CASRVGQTHGYTF
>14|TRBD1|few|TRBJ1-2|TRBV6-1
TGTGCCAGCAGGTTCACCCAGGGGGACTATGGCTACACCTTC
CASRFTQGDYGYTF
>13|TRBD1|-|TRBJ2-7|TRBV6-2/TRBV6-3
TGTGCCACCCGCCGGACAGGGTACTACGAGCAGTACTTC
CATRRTGYYEQYF
>14|-|few|TRBJ2-3|TRBV20-1
TGCAGTGCTAATGGTGCGGTTGTCACAGATACGCAGTATTTT
CSANGAVVTDTQYF
>16|-|-|TRBJ1-1|TRBV11-3
TGTGCCAGCAGCCTAAGAACCGGTGGGTCCGCCACTGAAGCTTTCTTT
CASSLRTGGSATEAFF
>18|TRBD2|-|TRBJ2-1|TRBV7-8
TGTGCCAGCAGCTTAGGTTCTAGCGGGGGTTTCTCCTACAATGAGCAGTTCTTC
CASSLGSSGGFSYNEQFF
>14|TRBD1|few|TRBJ2-7|TRBV12-3/TRBV12-4
TGTGCCAGCAGTATTCGACAGGGCTCCTACGAGCAGTACTTC
CASSIRQGSYEQYF
>15|-|-|TRBJ2-6|TRBV12-3/TRBV12-4
TGTGCCAGCAGTAACAGGGAATCTGGGGCCAACGTCCTGACTTTC
CASSNRESGANVLTF
>15|-|-|TRBJ1-3|TRBV5-1
TGCGCCAGCAGCCCAGGGTACCGCTCTGGAAACACCATATATTTT
CASSPGYRSGNTIYF
>14|-|-|TRBJ2-1|TRBV20-1
TGCAGTGTCTCGAGTCGGGGGAAGAGGAATGAGCAGTTCTTC
CSVSSRGKRNEQFF
>13|TRBD2|-|TRBJ2-3|TRBV30
TGTGCCTTTAGCGGGAGCAGCACAGATACGCAGTATTTT
CAFSGSSTDTQYF
>13|-|few|TRBJ1-1|TRBV11-2
TGTGCCAGCAGCTTAGGAGGTAAAGGGAGTGCTTTCTTT
CASSLGGKGSAFF
>14|-|-|TRBJ2-7|TRBV27
TGTGCCAGCAGTTTATACGCCAGGGCGTACGAGCAGTACTTC
CASSLYARAYEQYF
>13|-|-|TRBJ2-3|TRBV20-1
TGCAGTGCTAGAAACAGGGCTGGGGATACGCAGTATTTT
CSARNRAGDTQYF